The rows below give T cell receptor beta chains drawn from one sample of a study of blood T cells in healthy people across ages. In TCRdb, the 5' RACE reads were re-called with MiXCR into one record per CDR3 protein. The repertoire has fewer than 1 million distinct CDR3 sequences, under 55% of them found once; the top ten carry about a fifth. Sequenced input: blood. All receptors derive from a man aged 55 to 70 in good health. Both conserved end residues are part of each CDR3.

J: TRBJ2-5; V: TRBV12-3/TRBV12-4; CDR3: CASSFSMRGRETQYF
J: TRBJ1-1; V: TRBV28; CDR3: CASSPHSGGNTEAFF
J: TRBJ2-7; V: TRBV7-2; CDR3: CASSLEDRSEQYF
J: .; V: TRBV20-1; CDR3: CSARDRNRQYQETQYF
J: TRBJ2-2; V: TRBV5-1; CDR3: CASSPDLGAGGTGELFF
J: TRBJ1-6; V: TRBV5-1; CDR3: CAGGLYQTNSPLHF
J: TRBJ2-7; V: TRBV14; CDR3: CASSQDTGFKSYEQYF
J: TRBJ1-2; V: TRBV20-1; CDR3: CSARESGRLYGYTF
J: TRBJ2-1; V: TRBV20-1; CDR3: CSARRLATYNEQFF
J: TRBJ2-3; V: TRBV7-8; CDR3: CASSSPGGGTNVDTQYF
J: TRBJ1-5; V: TRBV5-6; CDR3: CASSLGQGVGQPQHF
J: TRBJ2-5; V: TRBV5-1; CDR3: CASSLGPTQETQYF
J: TRBJ2-1; V: TRBV11-3; CDR3: CASRPGGQGSYNEQFF
J: TRBJ1-5; V: TRBV27; CDR3: CASSGRGLGQPQHF
J: TRBJ2-6; V: TRBV2; CDR3: CARDRAPTGANVLTF
J: TRBJ2-5; V: TRBV9; CDR3: CASSVGGGGPETQYF
J: TRBJ1-1; V: TRBV29-1; CDR3: CSVAQGLNTEAFF